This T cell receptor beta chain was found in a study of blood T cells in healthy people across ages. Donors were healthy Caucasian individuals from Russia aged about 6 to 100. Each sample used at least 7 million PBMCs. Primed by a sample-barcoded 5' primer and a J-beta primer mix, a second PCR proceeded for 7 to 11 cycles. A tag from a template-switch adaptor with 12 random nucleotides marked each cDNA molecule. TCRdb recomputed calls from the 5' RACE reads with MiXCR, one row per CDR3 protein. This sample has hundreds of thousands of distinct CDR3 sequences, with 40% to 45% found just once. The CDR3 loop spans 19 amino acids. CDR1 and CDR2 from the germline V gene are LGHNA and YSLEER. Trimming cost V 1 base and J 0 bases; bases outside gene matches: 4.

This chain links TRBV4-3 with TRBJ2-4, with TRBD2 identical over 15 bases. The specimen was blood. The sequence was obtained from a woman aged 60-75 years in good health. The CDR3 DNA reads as TGCGCCAGCAGCCAAGGGCGGACTAGCGGGAGGGCAGCCAAAAACATTCAGTACTTC. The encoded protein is CASSQGRTSGRAAKNIQYF.